Included here is one TCR beta chain sequence, with context. This clone was recorded a few times. No antigen is known for it. Per-base qualities were not stored, and no clone one base away is much larger. Libraries were built with the immunoSEQ multiplex PCR assay. For the multiplex PCR, a mixture combining 60 forward primers for TCR Vbeta segments and 13 reverse primers for TCR Jbeta segments was used. Amplification of the CDR3 region of rearranged TCR beta genes was performed with a multiplex PCR assay on genomic DNA. On the Illumina HiSeq System, the amplified TCR beta libraries were sequenced as 87-base-pair reads. In the paper's pipeline: A later analysis counted about 80 million unique TCR beta chains across the 600 to 850 repertoires, and around 12 million of these chains were shared by at least two donors. Raw reads were error-corrected and collapsed into unique sequences by a nearest-neighbor algorithm in which closely related sequences were merged to remove PCR and sequencing errors. To assign V, D and J gene segments, CDR3 sequences were aligned to IMGT reference sequences. For a sequence to be retained, at least a six-nucleotide match to both a V gene segment and a J gene segment was required. Rearrangements were classified as productive when the CDR3 lacked stop codons and remained in frame with V and J, and all other rearrangements were classified as non-productive. Following IMGT convention, CDR3 was defined as the stretch from the second conserved V-encoded cysteine up to the conserved J-encoded phenylalanine. In an earlier analysis of approximately 500 of the donors, sequences lacking an unambiguous match to a single V gene segment were excluded. An earlier analysis of some 500 of the donors classified V segments as functional when productive rearrangements were above 56.7% and as segregating when the standard deviation between donors was above 5%. A statistical classification framework was built for diagnosing cytomegalovirus status from the catalog of TCR beta chain sequences. V and J gene assignment, in a later analysis, came from comparing TCR nucleotide sequences with IMGT/GENE-DB human TR gene sequences. A later analysis assigned CDR3 sequences and most-parsimonious VDJ recombination scenarios with the TCRdist pipeline. A later analysis defined each TCR beta chain by its CDR3 amino acid sequence plus V-gene family, and excluded reads lacking a unique V-gene family. In a later analysis, 500 to 650 highly shared, low-generation-probability nucleotide sequences were removed to address suspected cross-contamination and a sequencing artifact. In a later analysis, a clonal expansion index was calculated for each public chain from normalized within-repertoire ranks of inferred template counts. A later analysis computed generation probabilities with a VDJ recombination model fitted to out-of-frame rearrangements, and checked the results against IGoR. A later analysis scored TCR-TCR, TCR-HLA and TCR-CMV co-occurrence with hypergeometric tests, applying a repertoire-size bias correction to TCR pairs. False discovery rates were estimated in a later analysis by permuting HLA or CMV assignments 20 times. In a later analysis, co-occurring TCRs were grouped using DBSCAN, and TCRdist sequence similarity was added for clustering within HLA-allele-positive subsets. For co-occurrence clustering, repertoires with fewer than 30,000 or more than 120,000 public chains were excluded, along with roughly five repertoires with anomalous nucleotide sharing. TCRdb's version of the immuneACCESS table is confined to in-frame rearrangements and falls short of the full clone set. An unresolved V gene accounts for under half of the shortfall where checked; the remainder is of unknown origin. Clone size and the V and J calls come from that table; the DNA yielded D and trimming. The sample table records over 95,000 clones; about 75% of these occur just once. The ten largest clonotypes hold roughly 12% of the sample.

The cohort comprised some 700 healthy bone marrow donors. Cohort members were all nominally healthy when sampled, although unrecorded immune exposures were likely present. The donor was CMV seropositive and was included in the group of some 290 seropositive cohort members. Every donor gave a peripheral blood sample, and the peripheral blood mononuclear cells from that sample were used for TCR beta sequencing. The Qiagen DNeasy Blood Extraction Kit was used to extract genomic DNA from the blood cell samples. Looking up the germline V gene (reference sequence) yields CDR1 GTSNPN and CDR2 SVGIG. Inclusive of the bounding cysteine and phenylalanine, the CDR3 is 14 residues long. The entry retains the CDR3 DNA only, 42 bases that are in frame from base 1. Trimmed from V: 5 bases; trimmed from J: 5 bases; junction bases lacking a gene match: 10. This specimen comes from a study of cytomegalovirus exposure and HLA in healthy donors (dated by TCRdb to the late 2010s). About the investigation overall: An earlier analysis of 587 of the donors reported approximately 300 Gb of sequence data and around 120 million unique TCR beta sequences obtained from 150 million to 200 million T cells. The genetic ancestry cluster associated with self-reported Caucasian donors included roughly 84% of the 350 to 500 genotyped donors. Among some 400 genotyped donors of the cohort, an average of around 240,000 unique TCR beta nucleotide sequences were sequenced per donor, roughly a sixth of them non-productive. Donor age, sex, ethnicity and CMV serostatus were collected together with the repertoire data. The aim of the study was to test whether cataloging public T cell receptors could identify signatures of past pathogen exposure. An early release covering 500 to 750 HLA-typed donors comprised about 290 gigabases of sequencing data and about 90 million unique TCR sequences. To decide whether each TCR beta V gene segment behaved as functional or pseudogenic, an earlier analysis of approximately 590 of the donors relied on high-throughput TCR beta sequencing. HLA typing included class I and class II loci at four-digit resolution. The later analysis used no new phenotypic data to find candidate immune exposures, relying instead on TCR beta sequences and their occurrence across donors. Along with the approximately 670-subject first cohort, a separate validation cohort of over a hundred different subjects was used. Five DR-DQ haplotypes were treated as single units for association and clustering because of strong linkage in the cohort. To predict cytomegalovirus infection status, the study combined high-throughput TCR immunosequencing, statistical association of individual TCRs with disease status, and machine learning. In a later genetic analysis, genome-wide SNP genotypes for about 55% of the roughly 670 donors were used, and that subset was treated as a discovery cohort. All discovery cohort repertoires had been generated using a single sequencing platform. To study patterns of TCR occurrence, a later analysis re-analyzed previously published TCR beta repertoires from hundreds of donors and added high-resolution HLA genotyping. The study profiled the T cell repertoires of about 720 subjects by immunosequencing and related them to cytomegalovirus serostatus. Typing coverage differed by locus: A, B, C, DRB1 and DQB1 were typed in about 620-640 donors, DQA1 in 500 to 550, DPA1 in 600 to 610, and DPB1 in roughly 450.

The paper as a whole reports these results and caveats: A later analysis found that HLA-associated TCR beta chains were more clonally expanded and had lower generation probabilities than equally common non-associated chains. The sequencing pipeline was judged likely to have produced a cluster of highly shared sequence variants as a technical artifact. In the study, 164 TCR beta chains were listed as associated with cytomegalovirus. Some IMGT-functional V segments, including TRBV6-2 and TRBV6-3, could not be told apart with the 87-base-pair reads, so those segments were excluded. A later analysis reported that several top co-occurrence clusters appeared linked to parvovirus B19, influenza, CMV and Epstein-Barr virus. A later genetic analysis reported fewer N-insertions in productive TCRs among donors in an Asian-associated ancestry cluster than the roughly 690-donor mean. According to a later analysis, TCR association rates differed among HLA loci, with DRB1 alleles showing the most associated TCRs and HLA-C alleles showing the fewest. Broadly in line with IMGT annotations, most TCR beta V segments showed up in productive rearrangements about 87% or about 30% of the time in an earlier analysis of 450 to 600 of the donors. According to the authors, the approach could potentially be generalized to other disease states and immunological phenotypes. A few of the identified cytomegalovirus-associated TCR beta chains were confirmed in vitro to be specific for cytomegalovirus antigens. While some public TCRs were present in many individuals, most TCR sequences turned up only very rarely across donors. Because HLA typing was missing for some donors at each locus, association tests included only the typed subset. Linkage disequilibrium might explain the correlated functional status among segregating V segments, but an unknown experimental factor could not be ruled out. Because counts were too low, roughly 17 rarely observed V segments, including chromosome 9 orphons, were left out of the earlier analysis of some 640 of the donors. For the cohort, immune exposure information was limited to CMV serostatus. Sequencing depth was assumed to be roughly uniform across donors in the presence/absence analyses, though that assumption may not hold. Only TCR beta chains were sequenced in this cohort, and the absence of alpha or paired-chain data limited detectable features. Most CMV-associated TCR beta chains appeared to be HLA-restricted in a later analysis, and the HLA associations seemed to be driven largely by CMV exposure. At a false discovery rate of 0.05, a later analysis linked 15,000 to 20,000 TCR beta sequences to specific HLA alleles. When HLA alleles, especially DR and DQ, strongly co-occurred, TCR associations were difficult to assign to individual alleles. A later genetic analysis associated a missense DCLRE1C variant with V-gene and J-gene trimming of TCR beta chains, and an independent cohort replicated the association. The classifier was reported to diagnose cytomegalovirus status with high specificity and sensitivity in both the original and validation cohorts. A further reported finding was that TCR beta sequences accurately predicted the HLA-A and HLA-B alleles for most subjects in the first cohort.

The material sequenced was PBMCs. The sequence came from a woman in her thirties or forties in good health and CMV-seropositive. This receptor chain uses TRBV30 and TRBJ1-1, and 8 junction bases match TRBD1. The CDR3 here reads CAWLDRVGGTEAFF. The nucleotide sequence is given as TGTGCCTGGCTGGACAGGGTAGGAGGAACTGAAGCTTTCTTT.